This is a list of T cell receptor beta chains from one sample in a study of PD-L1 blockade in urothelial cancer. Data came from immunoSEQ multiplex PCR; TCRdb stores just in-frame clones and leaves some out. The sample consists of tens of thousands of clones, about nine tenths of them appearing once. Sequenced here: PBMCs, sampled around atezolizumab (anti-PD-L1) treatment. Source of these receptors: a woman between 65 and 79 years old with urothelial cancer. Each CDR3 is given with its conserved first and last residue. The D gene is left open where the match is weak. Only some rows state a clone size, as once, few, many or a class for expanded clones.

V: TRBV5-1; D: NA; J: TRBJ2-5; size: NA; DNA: TGCGCCAGCAGCTTCGATGTGGAGGCCCAGTACTTC; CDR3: CASSFDVEAQYF
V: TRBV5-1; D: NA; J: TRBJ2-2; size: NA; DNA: NA; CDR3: CASSLTSGGLRTPGSCFF
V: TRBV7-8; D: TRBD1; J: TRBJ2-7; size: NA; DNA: TGTGCCAGCAGCGCGGACAGGGTCTACGAGCAGTACTTC; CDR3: CASSADRVYEQYF
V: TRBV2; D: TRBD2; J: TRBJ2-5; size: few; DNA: TGTGCCAGCAGTGTAGTAGCGGGGGGGCCGGAGACCCAGTACTTC; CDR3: CASSVVAGGPETQYF
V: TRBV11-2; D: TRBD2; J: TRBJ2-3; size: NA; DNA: TGTGCCAGCAGCTTCGCGGGGGTCCCAGGAGATACGCAGTATTTT; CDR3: CASSFAGVPGDTQYF
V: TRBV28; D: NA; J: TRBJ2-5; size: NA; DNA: TGTGCCAGCAGTCCTCCAGGACAGCGAAAAGAGACCCAGTACTTC; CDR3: CASSPPGQRKETQYF
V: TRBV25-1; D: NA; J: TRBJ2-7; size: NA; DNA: TGTGCCAGCAGCCAATGGGGGGGCGCGAACGAGCAGTACTTC; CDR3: CASSQWGGANEQYF
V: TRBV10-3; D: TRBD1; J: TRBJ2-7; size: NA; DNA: TGTGCCATCAGCTCAACAGGGGGCTCCTACGAGCAGTACTTC; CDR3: CAISSTGGSYEQYF
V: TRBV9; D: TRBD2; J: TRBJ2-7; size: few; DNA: TGTGCCAGCAGCGACGGTAGCGGGAGTAGTGAGCAGTACTTC; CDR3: CASSDGSGSSEQYF
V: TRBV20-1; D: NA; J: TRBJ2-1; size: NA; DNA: TGCAGTGCTAGACGGAACGGGTTGCAGTTCTTC; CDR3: CSARRNGLQFF
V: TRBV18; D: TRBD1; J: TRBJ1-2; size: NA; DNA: TGTGCCAGCTCACCCGGGACAGGCATTTCGGCGGGTGGCTACACCTTC; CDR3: CASSPGTGISAGGYTF
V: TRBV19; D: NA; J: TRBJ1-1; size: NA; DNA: TGTGCCAGCCAGGAGGGTAGGGGCACTGAAGCTTTCTTT; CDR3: CASQEGRGTEAFF
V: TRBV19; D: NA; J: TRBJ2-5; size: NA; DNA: TGTGCCAGTAGTATTTCCAGGGGTAGAGAGACCCAGTACTTC; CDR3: CASSISRGRETQYF
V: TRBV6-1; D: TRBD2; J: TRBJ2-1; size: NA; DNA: TGTGCCAGCAGCCTGATGGCGGGGGGTTACAATGAGCAGTTCTTC; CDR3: CASSLMAGGYNEQFF
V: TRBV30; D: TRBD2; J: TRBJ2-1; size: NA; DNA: TGTGCCTGGAGCGCACTAGCGGGGGGTGACAATGAGCAGTTCTTC; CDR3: CAWSALAGGDNEQFF
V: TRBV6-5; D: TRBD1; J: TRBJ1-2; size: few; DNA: TGTGCCAGCAGTTTCGCCCTCGGACAGGGCTATGGCTACACCTTC; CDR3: CASSFALGQGYGYTF
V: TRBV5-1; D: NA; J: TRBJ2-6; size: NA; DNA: TGCGCCAGCAGCTTCGTGGGAGCCGGGGCCAACGTCCTGACTTTC; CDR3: CASSFVGAGANVLTF
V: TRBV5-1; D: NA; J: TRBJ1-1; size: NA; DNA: TGCGCCAGCAGCTTGGACAGGATGAACACTGAAGCTTTCTTT; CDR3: CASSLDRMNTEAFF
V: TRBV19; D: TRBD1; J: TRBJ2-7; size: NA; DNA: TGTGCCAGTAGTATGTTAGGCAGGGGGAGCACCTACGAGCAGTACTTC; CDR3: CASSMLGRGSTYEQYF
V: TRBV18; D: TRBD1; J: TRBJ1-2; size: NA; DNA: TGTGCCAGCTCACCACCTAATTCGGGACAGGGAGGCTATGGCTACACCTTC; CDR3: CASSPPNSGQGGYGYTF
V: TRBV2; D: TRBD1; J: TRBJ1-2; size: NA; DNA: TGTGCCAGCAGTGATGCCCGGACAGGGATCTATGGCTACACCTTC; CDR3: CASSDARTGIYGYTF
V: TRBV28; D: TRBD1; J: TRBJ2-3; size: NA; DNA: TGTGCCAGCAGTTTACCGCAGGGGGCCTCAGATACGCAGTATTTT; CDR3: CASSLPQGASDTQYF